This T cell receptor beta chain stems from a study of blood T cell repertoires in COVID-19. Study in general: Nucleic acid was either cDNA or gDNA, and it came from T cells, B-cell-depleted T cells, or PBMCs.

The repertoire was sequenced with immunoSEQ multiplex PCR; TCRdb's copy has only in-frame clones and lacks some. The sample yields around 200,000 clones, about nine tenths seen once. Germline V gene sequence: CDR1 MDHEN, CDR2 SYDVKM. The CDR3 length is 13 residues. Trimming took off 3 bases at V and 1 base at J, with 6 bases between the two ends. The sequenced sample consisted of PBMCs or T cells enriched from blood (not recorded which). This sequence originates from a woman younger than 30 who had recovered from COVID-19. The V call is TRBV28, the J call TRBJ1-1; D is unresolved. CDR3 protein: CASSLLGNTEAFF. As DNA, the CDR3 is TGTGCCAGCAGTTTGCTCGGGAACACTGAAGCTTTCTTT.